Listed here is a single TCR beta chain. Its antigen remains unknown. At one of its ends the junction is not consistent with the germline gene, which may arise from a read error. Produced via immunoSEQ multiplex PCR; TCRdb's table is partial and in-frame only. The sample lists 490,000 or so clones, roughly four fifths occurring once. Germline CDR1 is SGHAT and CDR2 is FQNNGV. The CDR3 length is 14 residues. This entry belongs to a study of shared clonotypes between healthy human individuals. General observations from the study: Blood was the sole source, and tissue repertoires probably differ. Sequencing depth was a factor that was expected to affect clonotype sharing among donors.

The donor population consisted of healthy HIV-negative adults with no recent acute infections or vaccinations. The study drew all its donors from Caucasian adults living in Nashville, Tennessee. This rearrangement joins TRBV11-2 to TRBJ1-5; D possibly corresponds to TRBD1 (5 bases). Sequencing was done on a sample of PBMCs. This sequence was found in a woman aged 40-49 years in good health. Some clones in this sample may be carry-over from other donors' samples. The CDR3 loop reads CASSIDGAHQPQHF. The CDR3 DNA is TGTGCCAGCAGCATAGACGGGGCACATCAGCCCCAGCATTTT.